This TCR beta chain was recovered during a study of molecular identifiers for immune sequencing clone quantification. The study, taken as a whole, reports: Clones with over 20 RNA copies captured over 97% of effector molecules but under 1% of naive ones.

This clonotype occurred many times. What it recognizes is unknown. V gave up 6 bases and J gave up 2 bases; unmatched junction bases: 9. The germline gives CDR1 MDHEN, CDR2 SYDVKM. This CDR3 has 17 residues. MiXCR, applied by TCRdb to the PCR reads, yields one record per CDR3 protein. The table records about 640,000 distinct CDR3 sequences, about 20% of them present only once. Researchers sorted naive CD8 T cells as cells that were CD8+CD4-CCR7+CD45RA+. This clonotype originated in a human donor in good health. Some libraries in this study had Jurkat cell RNA spiked in. This chain uses TRBV28 with TRBJ2-1; 11 bases are shared with TRBD2. Sequenced material: naive CD8+ T cells from blood, with Jurkat cell RNA spiked in. Subset specified: FACS-sorted CD8+CD4-CCR7+CD45RA+ naive T cells. The DNA of the CDR3 is TGTGCCAGCAGCCCACGGGGACTAGCGGACGCCTACAATGAGCAGTTCTTC. This gives the protein CASSPRGLADAYNEQFF.